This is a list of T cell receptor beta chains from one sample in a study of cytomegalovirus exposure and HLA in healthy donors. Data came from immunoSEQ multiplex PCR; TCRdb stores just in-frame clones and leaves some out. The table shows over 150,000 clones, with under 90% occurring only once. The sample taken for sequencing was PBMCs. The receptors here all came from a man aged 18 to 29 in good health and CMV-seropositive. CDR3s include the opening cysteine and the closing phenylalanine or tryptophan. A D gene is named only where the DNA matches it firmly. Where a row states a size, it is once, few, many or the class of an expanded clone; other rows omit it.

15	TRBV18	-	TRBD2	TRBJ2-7	TGTGCCAGCTCACTAACTAGCGTTAGCTCCTACGAGCAGTACTTC	CASSLTSVSSYEQYF
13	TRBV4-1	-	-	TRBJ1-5	TGCGCCAGCAGCCAAGCTCTCGGAGGCCCCCAGCATTTT	CASSQALGGPQHF
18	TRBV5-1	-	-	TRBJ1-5	TGCGCCAGCAGCTTGCCCCTGAGGGTCCCCGGGGGCAATCAGCCCCAGCATTTT	CASSLPLRVPGGNQPQHF
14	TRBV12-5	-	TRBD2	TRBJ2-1	TGTGCTAGTGTCCTGACGGGGGGGTACAATGAGCAGTTCTTC	CASVLTGGYNEQFF
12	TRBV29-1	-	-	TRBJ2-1	TGCAGCGTGGAACGACTAGTTCTTGAGCAGTTCTTC	CSVERLVLEQFF
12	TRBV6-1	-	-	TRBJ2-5	TGTGCCAGCAGTTCCCGCGGAGAGACCCAGTACTTC	CASSSRGETQYF
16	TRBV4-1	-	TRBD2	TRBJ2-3	TGCGCCAGCAGCAGAATTAGCGGGGCTAGCACAGATACGCAGTATTTT	CASSRISGASTDTQYF
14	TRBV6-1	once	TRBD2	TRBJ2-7	TGTGCCAGCAGTCCTAGCGGAGGGAGCTACGAGCAGTACTTC	CASSPSGGSYEQYF
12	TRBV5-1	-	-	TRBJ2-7	TGCGCCAGCAGCTTGAACAGGGACGAGCAGTACTTC	CASSLNRDEQYF
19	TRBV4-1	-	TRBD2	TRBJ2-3	TGCGCCAGCAGCCCGTTGGGTAGCGGGAGTGTTCTTGGCACAGATACGCAGTATTTT	CASSPLGSGSVLGTDTQYF
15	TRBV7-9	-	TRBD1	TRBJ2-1	TGTGCCAGCAGCTTGGGGACAGGGGAGACCAATGAGCAGTTCTTC	CASSLGTGETNEQFF
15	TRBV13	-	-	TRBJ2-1	TGTGCCAGCAGCTTAGGGGCGGACTCCTACAATGAGCAGTTCTTC	CASSLGADSYNEQFF
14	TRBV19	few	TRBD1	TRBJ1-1	TGTGCCAGTAGTCCCCCAGGGGGTCATACTGAAGCTTTCTTT	CASSPPGGHTEAFF
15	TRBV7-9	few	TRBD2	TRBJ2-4	TGTGCCAGCAGCTTGGGGACTAGCGGGGAAAACATTCAGTACTTC	CASSLGTSGENIQYF
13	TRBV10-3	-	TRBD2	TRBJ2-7	TGTGCCATCAGCCGCGGGAGCTCCTACGAGCAGTACTTC	CAISRGSSYEQYF
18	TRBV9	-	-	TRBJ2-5	TGTGCCAGCAGCCAAGGAAGCCGGGGTGGGTCGTTTGGAGAGACCCAGTACTTC	CASSQGSRGGSFGETQYF
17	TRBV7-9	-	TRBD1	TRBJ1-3	TGTGCCAGCAGCCCCCGGACAGGGCTTACGACTGGAAACACCATATATTTT	CASSPRTGLTTGNTIYF
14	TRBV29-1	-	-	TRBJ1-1	TGCAGCGCTAGTAGGCCCCCCGGGGACACTGAAGCTTTCTTT	CSASRPPGDTEAFF
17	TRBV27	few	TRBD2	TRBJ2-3	TGTGCCAGCAGGAAAAGCGGAACCCGGGGGGGGACAGATACGCAGTATTTT	CASRKSGTRGGTDTQYF
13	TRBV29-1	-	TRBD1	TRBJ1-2	TGCAGCGCCGCGACAGGGCCTAACTATGGCTACACCTTC	CSAATGPNYGYTF
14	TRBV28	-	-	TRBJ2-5	TGTGCCAGCAGTTCCGGTGGGGCAGGGGAGACCCAGTACTTC	CASSSGGAGETQYF
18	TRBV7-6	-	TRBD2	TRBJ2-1	TGTGCCAGCAGCTTAAGGACTAGCGGGAGTTTGGACTACAATGAGCAGTTCTTC	CASSLRTSGSLDYNEQFF
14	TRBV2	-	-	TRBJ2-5	TGTGCCAGCAGTGAAGCCCAAAATCAAGAGACCCAGTACTTC	CASSEAQNQETQYF
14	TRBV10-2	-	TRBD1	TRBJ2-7	TGCGCCAGCAGGCCGGGACAGGGCACATACGAGCAGTACTTC	CASRPGQGTYEQYF
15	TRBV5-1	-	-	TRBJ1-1	TGCGCCAGCAGCTTGTGGGCACAGGGTCGCTCTGAAGCTTTCTTT	CASSLWAQGRSEAFF
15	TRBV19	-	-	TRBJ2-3	TGTGCCAGTAGTATCCCGCGGGGCCCCACAGATACGCAGTATTTT	CASSIPRGPTDTQYF
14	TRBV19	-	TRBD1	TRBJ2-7	TGTGCCAGCCACCGACAGGGACATAGCAACGAGCAGTACTTC	CASHRQGHSNEQYF
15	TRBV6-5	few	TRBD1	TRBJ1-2	TGTGCCAGCAGGACGGACAGGGGGCTTGGCTATGGCTACACCTTC	CASRTDRGLGYGYTF